This is a list of T cell receptor beta chains from one sample in a study of technical replicates of blood from a few donors. Using immunoSEQ multiplex PCR, the repertoire was profiled, and TCRdb retains in-frame clones only, with some absent. The table includes approximately 81,000 clones, roughly 95% detected once. The sample comprised T cells isolated from PBMCs. These receptors originate from a human donor in good health. CDR3s include the opening cysteine and the closing phenylalanine or tryptophan. Each record gives: clone size, J gene, D gene, V gene, CDR3 DNA, CDR3 protein. A D gene is named only where the DNA matches it firmly. Some rows have no size entry. The others give once, few or many, or a class for an expanded clone.

>-|TRBJ2-7|TRBD2|TRBV5-4
TGTGCCAGCAGCTTGGAACTAGCGGGACTCTACGAGCAGTACTTC
CASSLELAGLYEQYF
>once|TRBJ2-3|-|TRBV7-8
TGTGCCAGCAGCTTAGGATACGGGGGATTCGACACAGATACGCAGTATTTT
CASSLGYGGFDTDTQYF
>-|TRBJ1-5|-|TRBV5-1
TGCGCCAGCAGCCCAGGGGATAGGGGACAGCCCCAGCATTTT
CASSPGDRGQPQHF
>-|TRBJ1-1|TRBD1|TRBV5-6
TGTGCCAGCAGCTGGGACAGGGGGCTCACTGAAGCTTTCTTT
CASSWDRGLTEAFF
>-|TRBJ2-3|TRBD2|TRBV5-4
TGTGCCAGCAGCTCCGGACTAGCGGGATTATCAGATACGCAGTATTTT
CASSSGLAGLSDTQYF
>-|TRBJ1-4|TRBD1|TRBV4-2
TGTGCCAGCAGCCAAGATAGCGGTGGGACAGTGAATGAAAAACTGTTTTTT
CASSQDSGGTVNEKLFF
>-|TRBJ2-7|-|TRBV4-1
TGCGCCAGCAGCCAAGAGGCTAGCGTCTACGAGCAGTACTTC
CASSQEASVYEQYF
>-|TRBJ1-1|-|TRBV10-3
TGTGCCATCAGTGAACCGGGGAACACTGAAGCTTTCTTT
CAISEPGNTEAFF
>-|TRBJ1-6|TRBD1|TRBV25-1
TGTGCCAGCAGTGAATCTTTAGGGGGCCTTACACCCCTCCACTTT
CASSESLGGLTPLHF
>-|TRBJ2-1|TRBD2|TRBV5-1
TGCGCCAGCAGCTGGGGACTAGCGCCCAATGAGCAGTTCTTC
CASSWGLAPNEQFF
>-|TRBJ1-5|-|TRBV4-2
TGTGCCAGCAGCCCTCGACAGGAACAGAGCAATCAGCCCCAGCATTTT
CASSPRQEQSNQPQHF
>-|TRBJ2-3|TRBD2|TRBV11-3
TGTGCCAGCAGCTCTAGCGGAGCTAGCACAGATACGCAGTATTTT
CASSSSGASTDTQYF
>-|TRBJ2-2|TRBD2|TRBV5-1
TGCGCCAGCAGGGAGAGACTAGCGGCCACCGGGGAGCTGTTTTTT
CASRERLAATGELFF
>-|TRBJ1-1|TRBD1|TRBV5-4
TGTGCCAGCAGCTTGCAGGGGGCTTTGGGAACTGAAGCTTTCTTT
CASSLQGALGTEAFF
>-|TRBJ1-5|TRBD1|TRBV7-2
TGTGCCAGCAGCTTGGTGGGACAGGGGGCCAATCAGCCCCAGCATTTT
CASSLVGQGANQPQHF
>-|TRBJ2-7|-|TRBV5-6
TGTGCCAGCAGCCCCGACTGGACTATTCCTCGCGAGCAGTACTTC
CASSPDWTIPREQYF
>-|TRBJ2-3|-|TRBV6-5
TGTGCCAGCAGTTACGAAAGGGGTGAGACAGATACGCAGTATTTT
CASSYERGETDTQYF
>-|TRBJ1-4|-|TRBV19
TGTGCCACCGCGGCCGGGGGTCAGGAAAAACTGTTTTTT
CATAAGGQEKLFF
>once|TRBJ2-7|TRBD1|TRBV4-1
TGCGCCAGCAGCCATCTCGTGACAGGGCGAGGCTACGAGCAGTACTTC
CASSHLVTGRGYEQYF
>-|TRBJ2-7|TRBD1|TRBV7-9
TGTGCCAGCAGCCCACCCCTGGACAGGGGCTACGAGCAGTACTTC
CASSPPLDRGYEQYF
>-|TRBJ1-2|TRBD1|TRBV16
TGTGCCAGCAGCCAGGGACAGCCCTATGGCTACACCTTC
CASSQGQPYGYTF
>-|TRBJ2-7|TRBD1|TRBV29-1
TGCAGCGCCCAGACAGGGACCTACGAGCAGTACTTC
CSAQTGTYEQYF
>-|TRBJ2-1|TRBD2|TRBV9
TGTGCCAGCAGCGTAGGGGCTAGCGGATACAATGAGCAGTTCTTC
CASSVGASGYNEQFF
>once|TRBJ1-2|-|TRBV14
TGTGCCAGCAGCCTGCAGACAGCAGTCTATGGCTACACCTTC
CASSLQTAVYGYTF
>-|TRBJ1-1|-|TRBV2
TGTGCCAGCAGTACTCGGGCCAGCGGGAACACTGAAGCTTTCTTT
CASSTRASGNTEAFF